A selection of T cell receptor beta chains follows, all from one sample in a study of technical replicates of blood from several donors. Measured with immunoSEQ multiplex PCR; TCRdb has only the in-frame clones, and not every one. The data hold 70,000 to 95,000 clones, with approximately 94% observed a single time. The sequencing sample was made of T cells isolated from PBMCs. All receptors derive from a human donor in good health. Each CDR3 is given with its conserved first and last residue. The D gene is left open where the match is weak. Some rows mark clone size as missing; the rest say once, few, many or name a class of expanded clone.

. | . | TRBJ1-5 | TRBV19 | CASSTTVVNQPQHF | TGTGCCAGTAGTACGACAGTAGTAAATCAGCCCCAGCATTTT
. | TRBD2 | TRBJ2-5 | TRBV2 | CASSDGLAGGKETQYF | TGTGCCAGCAGTGATGGTCTAGCGGGGGGGAAAGAGACCCAGTACTTC
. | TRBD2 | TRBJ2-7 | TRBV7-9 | CASSLARGLAGVGSYEQYF | TGTGCCAGCAGCTTGGCGAGGGGACTAGCGGGAGTGGGATCCTACGAGCAGTACTTC
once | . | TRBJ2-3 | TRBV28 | CASTRDGDTQYF | TGTGCCAGCACCCGAGACGGGGATACGCAGTATTTT
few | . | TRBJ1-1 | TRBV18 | CASSRDPGRDTEAFF | TGTGCCAGCTCACGGGACCCAGGGAGGGACACTGAAGCTTTCTTT
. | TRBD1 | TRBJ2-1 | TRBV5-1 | CASSSGPGTAISYNEQFF | TGCGCCAGCAGCTCCGGACCAGGGACAGCCATCTCCTACAATGAGCAGTTCTTC
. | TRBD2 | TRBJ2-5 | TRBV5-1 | CASMGLAGAGETQYF | TGCGCCAGCATGGGACTAGCGGGAGCGGGAGAGACCCAGTACTTC
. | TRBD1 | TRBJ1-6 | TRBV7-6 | CASNANPGQGPSPLHF | TGTGCCAGCAACGCTAATCCGGGACAGGGGCCTTCACCCCTCCACTTT
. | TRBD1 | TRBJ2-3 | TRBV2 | CASRVGTGGTDTQYF | TGTGCCAGCAGGGTAGGGACAGGGGGGACAGATACGCAGTATTTT
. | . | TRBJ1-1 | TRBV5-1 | CASKEGSTEAFF | TGCGCCAGCAAGGAGGGTTCGACTGAAGCTTTCTTT
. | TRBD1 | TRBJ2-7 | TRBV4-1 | CASSQEHRGHEQYF | TGCGCCAGCAGCCAAGAGCACAGGGGCCACGAGCAGTACTTC
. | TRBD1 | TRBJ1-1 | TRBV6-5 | CASSYQTGVGTEAFF | TGTGCCAGCAGTTACCAGACAGGGGTTGGGACTGAAGCTTTCTTT
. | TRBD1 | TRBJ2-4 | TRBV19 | CASNRGRAKNIQYF | TGTGCAAGTAACAGGGGCCGGGCCAAAAACATTCAGTACTTC
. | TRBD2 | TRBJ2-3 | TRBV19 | CASRPGGAWYTQYF | TGTGCCAGTAGGCCCGGGGGGGCCTGGTATACGCAGTATTTT
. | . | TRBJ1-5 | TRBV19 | CASSTPRRTWDQPQHF | TGTGCCAGTAGTACGCCCCGTAGGACATGGGATCAGCCCCAGCATTTT
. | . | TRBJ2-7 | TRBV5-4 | CASSLDGYEQYF | TGTGCCAGCAGCTTGGACGGCTACGAGCAGTACTTC
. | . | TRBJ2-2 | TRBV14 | CASSQKRRGSGELFF | TGTGCCAGCAGCCAAAAGCGAAGGGGCTCCGGGGAGCTGTTTTTT
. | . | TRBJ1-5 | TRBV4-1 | CASSQERQGNQPQHF | TGCGCCAGCAGCCAAGAAAGGCAGGGGAATCAGCCCCAGCATTTT
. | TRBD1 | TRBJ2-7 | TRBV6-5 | CASSSIKTGAYEQYF | TGTGCCAGCAGTTCGATTAAGACAGGGGCCTACGAGCAGTACTTC
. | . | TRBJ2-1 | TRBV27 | CASRLGRLNEQFF | TGTGCCAGCAGATTAGGGCGATTGAATGAGCAGTTCTTC
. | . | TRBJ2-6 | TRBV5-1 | CASSLTPSGANVLTF | TGCGCCAGCAGCTTGACACCCTCTGGGGCCAACGTCCTGACTTTC
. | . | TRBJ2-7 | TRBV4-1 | CASSQEARQGSTYEQYF | TGCGCCAGCAGCCAAGAAGCCCGTCAGGGATCGACCTACGAGCAGTACTTC
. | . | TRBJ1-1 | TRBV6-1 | CASTQAEAFF | TGTGCCAGCACACAGGCCGAAGCTTTCTTT